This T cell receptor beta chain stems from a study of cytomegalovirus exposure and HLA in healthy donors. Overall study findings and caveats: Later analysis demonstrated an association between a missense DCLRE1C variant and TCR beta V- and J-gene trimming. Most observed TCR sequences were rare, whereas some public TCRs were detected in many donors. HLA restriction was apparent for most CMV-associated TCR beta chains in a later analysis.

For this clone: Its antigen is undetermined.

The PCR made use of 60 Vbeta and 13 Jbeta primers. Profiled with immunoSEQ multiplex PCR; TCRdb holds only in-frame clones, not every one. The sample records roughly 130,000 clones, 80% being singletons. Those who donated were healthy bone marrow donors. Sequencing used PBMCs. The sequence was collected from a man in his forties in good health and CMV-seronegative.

Here the CDR3 reads CASRPAGVYTGELFF. The CDR3 DNA is TGTGCCAGCAGGCCAGCAGGGGTATACACCGGGGAGCTGTTTTTT. This sequence joins TRBV2 and TRBJ2-2; maybe TRBD1 (6 bases). CDR3 length equals 15 residues. Per the germline V gene, CDR1 is SNHLY and CDR2 is FYNNEI. V gave up 6 bases and J gave up 3 bases, with 14 bases separating them.